One sample yielded the 9 T cell receptor beta chains listed below, sequenced in a study of blood T cell repertoires in COVID-19. Using immunoSEQ multiplex PCR, the repertoire was profiled, and TCRdb retains in-frame clones only, with some absent. The table includes some 64,000 clones, 65% to 85% detected once. The sequencing sample was made of PBMCs or T cells enriched from blood (not recorded which). The origin of the receptors is an older woman who had been exposed to COVID-19.

This rearrangement joins TRBV10-1 to TRBJ1-2; D not certain. Trimming removed 6 bases from V and 2 bases from J, with 10 bases in between. This CDR3 has 13 residues. Germline values: CDR1 WNHNN, CDR2 SYGVQD (reference sequence). The CDR3 loop reads CASSATVNYGYTF. The CDR3, as DNA: TGCGCCAGCAGCGCTACAGTGAACTATGGCTACACCTTC.

This clone appeared a few times. This chain connects TRBV5-8 to TRBJ1-1, with D possibly being TRBD1 (5 bases). Germline CDR1 and CDR2: SGHTS and YDEGEE. V lost 1 base to trimming and J lost 0 bases, with 13 bases between them. The CDR3 loop spans 16 amino acids. This CDR3 is CASSLLDSHMNTEAFF. The CDR3 DNA reads as TGTGCCAGCAGCTTGCTTGACAGCCACATGAACACTGAAGCTTTCTTT.

The rearrangement links TRBV4-3 to TRBJ2-7, with 10 bases matching TRBD1. The CDR3 extends over 17 amino acids. Germline V CDR1 and CDR2: LGHNA, YSLEER. Trimming cost V 4 bases and J 2 bases; bases outside gene matches: 11. The CDR3 region is CASSPRGSGQGAYEQYF. In nucleotides, the CDR3 is TGCGCCAGCAGCCCACGTGGATCAGGACAGGGGGCCTACGAGCAGTACTTC.

This clone was recorded at least ten times. The chain has TRBV3-1 (or the pseudogene TRBV3-2) and TRBJ2-1; 7 positions match TRBD2. There are 15 residues in the CDR3. Germline V gene data show CDR1 as LGHDT and CDR2 as YNNKEL (reference sequence). V lost 1 base, J lost 2 bases, and 2 bases stayed unmatched. The CDR3 here is CASSQAGLAYNEQFF. DNA of the CDR3: TGTGCCAGCAGCCAAGCCGGACTAGCCTACAATGAGCAGTTCTTC.

This clone was detected only a few times. This chain links TRBV2 with TRBJ1-1; D may be TRBD1 (6 bases). V was clipped by 7 bases and J by 8 bases, with 14 bases between them. The CDR3 is made up of 12 amino acids. The V gene's germline CDR1 is SNHLY and CDR2 FYNNEI. This CDR3 reads CASTEHRAEAFF. CDR3 nucleotides: TGTGCCAGCACCGAACACAGGGCCGAAGCTTTCTTT.

The chain links TRBV5-4 to TRBJ2-1, with D tentatively TRBD2 (7 bases). Germline loops: CDR1 SGHNT, CDR2 YYREEE (reference sequence). The V gene lost 3 bases and the J gene lost 0 bases, with 10 bases spanning the gap. The CDR3 is made up of 15 amino acids. The CDR3 sequence is CASSWGGASYNEQFF. DNA of the CDR3: TGTGCCAGCAGCTGGGGGGGGGCCTCCTACAATGAGCAGTTCTTC.

The chain has TRBV7-2 and TRBJ2-7, with D possibly TRBD2 on 5 matching bases. Between the trimmed V and J ends, which lost 2 bases and 0 bases, there was a span of 8 bases. Germline V gene lookup returns CDR1 SGHTA and CDR2 FQGNSA. This CDR3 contains 14 residues. CDR3 loop: CASSLFGSSYEQYF. The CDR3 DNA reads as TGTGCCAGCAGCTTATTTGGGAGCTCCTACGAGCAGTACTTC. Complete variable domain (other parts from reference TRBV7-2 and TRBJ2-7): GAGVSQSPSNKVTEKGKDVELRCDPISGHTALYWYRQSLGQGLEFLIYFQGNSAPDKSGLPSDRFSAERTGGSVSTLTIQRTQQEDSAVYLCASSLFGSSYEQYFGPGTRLTVT.

This chain connects TRBV13 to TRBJ1-2; 9 positions match TRBD1. Per germline, CDR1 PRHDT and CDR2 FYEKMQ (reference sequence). This CDR3 has 18 amino acids. Trimming removed 3 bases from V and 3 bases from J; junction bases left unmatched: 14. This CDR3 is CASSFLTRQGGADYGYTF. DNA for the CDR3: TGTGCCAGCAGCTTCCTAACCAGACAGGGGGGAGCTGACTATGGCTACACCTTC. Based on the CDR3 plus reference TRBV13 and TRBJ1-2, the full variable domain is AAGVIQSPRHLIKEKRETATLKCYPIPRHDTVYWYQQGPGQDPQFLISFYEKMQSDKGSIPDRFSAQQFSDYHSELNMSSLELGDSALYFCASSFLTRQGGADYGYTFGSGTRLTVV.

The J gene is TRBJ1-2, the V gene TRBV7-9, with a possible D match to TRBD1 (6 bases). The CDR3 loop spans 14 amino acids. V was pared by 5 bases and J by 6 bases, with 16 bases between. Per germline, CDR1 SEHNR and CDR2 FQNEAQ (reference sequence). The CDR3 is CASSLTQGSNGYTF. The CDR3 DNA is TGTGCCAGCAGCCTAACACAGGGCTCGAATGGCTACACCTTC. The full variable domain, rest sourced from reference TRBV7-9 and TRBJ1-2, is DTGVSQNPRHKITKRGQNVTFRCDPISEHNRLYWYRQTLGQGPEFLTYFQNEAQLEKSRLLSDRFSAERPKGSFSTLEIQRTEQGDSAMYLCASSLTQGSNGYTFGSGTRLTVV.